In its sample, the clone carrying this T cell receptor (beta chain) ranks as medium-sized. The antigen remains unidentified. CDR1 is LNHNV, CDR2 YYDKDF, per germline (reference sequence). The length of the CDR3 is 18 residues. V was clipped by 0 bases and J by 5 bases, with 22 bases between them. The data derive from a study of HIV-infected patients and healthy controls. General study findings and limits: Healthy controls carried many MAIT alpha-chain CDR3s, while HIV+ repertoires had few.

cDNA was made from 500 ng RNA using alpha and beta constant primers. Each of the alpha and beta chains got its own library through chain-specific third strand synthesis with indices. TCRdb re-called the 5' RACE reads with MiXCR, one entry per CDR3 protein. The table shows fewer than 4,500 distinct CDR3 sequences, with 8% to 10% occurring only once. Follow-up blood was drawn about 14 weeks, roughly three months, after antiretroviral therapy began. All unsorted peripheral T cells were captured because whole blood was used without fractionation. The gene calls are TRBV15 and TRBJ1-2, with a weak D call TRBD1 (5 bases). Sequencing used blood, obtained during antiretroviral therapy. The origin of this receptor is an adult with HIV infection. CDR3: CATSRDYDGSRQGYGYTF. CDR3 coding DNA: TGTGCCACCAGCAGAGATTATGACGGGTCCCGCCAGGGATATGGCTACACCTTC. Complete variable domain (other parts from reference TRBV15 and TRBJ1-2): DAMVIQNPRYQVTQFGKPVTLSCSQTLNHNVMYWYQQKSSQAPKLLFHYYDKDFNNEADTPDNFQSRRPNTSFCFLDIRSPGLGDTAMYLCATSRDYDGSRQGYGYTFGSGTRLTVV.